This T cell receptor (beta chain) was captured by sequencing in a study of T cells after yellow fever vaccination. Study outcomes and limitations: One caveat is that FACS-sorted repertoires could contain abundant clonotypes contaminating from the bulk population.

They built TCR cDNA with 5'RACE template switching, a step that put in a universal primer site and UMIs. In TCRdb, the 5' RACE reads were re-called with MiXCR into one record per CDR3 protein. Seen here are about 310,000 distinct CDR3 sequences, around 3.9% observed once, and the top ten hold 20% to 25%. In regard to this clonotype: Antigen specificity is unknown.

From germline, CDR1 is LGHNA and CDR2 YSLEER. CDR3 length: 17 residues. The germline V and J ends were trimmed by 3 bases and 1 base, with 17 bases remaining between them. The sample consisted of PBMCs, taken on the day of the yellow fever booster vaccination. The chain employs TRBV4-3 and TRBJ2-3; the D gene is possibly TRBD1 (6 bases). The receptor was isolated from a man between 18 and 29 years old who received the YFV17D yellow fever vaccine. The CDR3 sequence: CASSQATGSFRTDTQYF. In DNA form, the CDR3 reads TGCGCCAGCAGCCAGGCCACAGGGAGCTTCCGCACAGATACGCAGTATTTT.